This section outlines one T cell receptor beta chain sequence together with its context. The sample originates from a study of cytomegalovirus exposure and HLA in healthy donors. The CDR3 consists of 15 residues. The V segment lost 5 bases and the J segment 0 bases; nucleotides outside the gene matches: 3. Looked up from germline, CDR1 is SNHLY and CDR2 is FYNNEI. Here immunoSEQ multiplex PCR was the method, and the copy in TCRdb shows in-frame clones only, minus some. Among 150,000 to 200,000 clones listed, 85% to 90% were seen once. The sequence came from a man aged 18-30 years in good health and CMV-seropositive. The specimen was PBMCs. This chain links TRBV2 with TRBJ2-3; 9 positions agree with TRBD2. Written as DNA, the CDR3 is TGTGCCAGCAGTAGAGCGGGGGGAAGCACAGATACGCAGTATTTT. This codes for CASSRAGGSTDTQYF.